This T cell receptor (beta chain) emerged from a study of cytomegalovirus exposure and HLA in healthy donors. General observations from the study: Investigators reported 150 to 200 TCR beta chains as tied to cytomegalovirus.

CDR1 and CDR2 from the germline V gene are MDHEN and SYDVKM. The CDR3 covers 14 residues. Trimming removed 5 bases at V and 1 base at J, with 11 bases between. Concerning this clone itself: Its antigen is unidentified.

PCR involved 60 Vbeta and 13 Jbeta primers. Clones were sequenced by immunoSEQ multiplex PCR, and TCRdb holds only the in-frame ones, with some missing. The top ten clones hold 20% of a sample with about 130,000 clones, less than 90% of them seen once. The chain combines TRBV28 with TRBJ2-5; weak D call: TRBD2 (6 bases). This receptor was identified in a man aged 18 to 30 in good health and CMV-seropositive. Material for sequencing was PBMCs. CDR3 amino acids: CASSKVAAQETQYF. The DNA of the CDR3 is TGTGCCAGCAGTAAAGTAGCGGCCCAAGAGACCCAGTACTTC.